Each of the 19 T cell receptor beta chains below was sequenced from the same sample in a study of radiation and T cells in renal cell carcinoma. Described time point: blood 4 weeks post-SBRT, at nephrectomy. Treatment noted: 15 Gy SBRT to primary tumor, nephrectomy 4 weeks later. Clones were sequenced by immunoSEQ multiplex PCR, and TCRdb holds only the in-frame ones, with some missing. The sample lists 120,000 to 150,000 clones, 75% to 90% occurring once. Sequences were derived from blood, sampled from a patient whose treatment included radiotherapy and nephrectomy. These receptors were collected from a woman aged 45 to 65 with renal cell carcinoma.

The V call is TRBV7-9, the J call TRBJ2-7; TRBD1 matches 8 bases. J gave up 4 bases and V 0 bases, and 8 bases lay outside the gene matches. This CDR3 is 16 amino acids long. Germline V gene sequence: CDR1 SEHNR, CDR2 FQNEAQ (reference sequence). This chain's CDR3 is CASSLAGSGGYYEQYF. The CDR3 DNA follows: TGTGCCAGCAGCTTAGCGGGGTCAGGGGGCTATTACGAGCAGTACTTC.

The chain recombines TRBV7-3 with TRBJ2-7, with TRBD1 matching over 8 bases. The V and J ends lost 2 bases and 1 base, in that order; junction bases with no gene match: 4. Germline V lookup: CDR1 SGHTA, CDR2 FQGTGA. This CDR3 contains 15 residues. The CDR3 is CASSLGQGLSYEQYF. The DNA of the CDR3 is TGTGCCAGCAGCTTAGGACAGGGCCTTTCCTACGAGCAGTACTTC.

V is TRBV19 and J is TRBJ1-6; D is possibly TRBD1 (5 bases). Deletions cut 5 bases from V and 8 bases from J, with 13 bases between. Germline-derived CDR1 and CDR2 are LNHDA and SQIVND (reference sequence). The CDR3 length is 14 residues. The CDR3 region is CASSLGPADSPLHF. CDR3 nucleotide sequence: TGTGCCAGTAGTTTGGGACCGGCGGATTCACCCCTCCACTTT.

The chain couples TRBV28 to TRBJ1-2; D remains unclear. V was trimmed by 3 bases and J by 5 bases, leaving 13 bases between them. CDR3 length: 14 amino acids. Germline loops: CDR1 MDHEN, CDR2 SYDVKM. DNA for the CDR3: TGTGCCAGCAGTTTGGGCAGGAGTACGTATGGCTACACCTTC. Protein: CASSLGRSTYGYTF.

V is TRBV2 and J is TRBJ2-5; 9 bases align to TRBD2. CDR3 length: 13 residues. Trimming at V came to 5 bases and at J to 5 bases, leaving 3 bases not matched to a gene. From germline, CDR1 is SNHLY and CDR2 FYNNEI. In DNA form, the CDR3 reads TGTGCCAGCAGTCGCGGGAGGGGGGAGACCCAGTACTTC. The encoded protein is CASSRGRGETQYF. Variable domain in full (rest from reference TRBV2 and TRBJ2-5): EPEVTQTPSHQVTQMGQEVILRCVPISNHLYFYWYRQILGQKVEFLVSFYNNEISEKSEIFDDQFSVERPDGSNFTLKIRSTKLEDSAMYFCASSRGRGETQYFGPGTRLLVL.

The chain is built from TRBV6-1 and TRBJ1-1; possible D gene TRBD1, 5 bases. Germline CDR1 reads MNHNS; CDR2 reads SASEGT. This CDR3 is 16 amino acids long. V gave up 1 base and J gave up 1 base, with 13 bases separating them. CDR3 coding DNA: TGTGCCAGCAGTGAAGTCTTATCTACAGGGAACACTGAAGCTTTCTTT. Amino acid sequence: CASSEVLSTGNTEAFF.

This clone is a singleton in its sample. V usage is TRBV2 and J usage is TRBJ2-7; D possibly matches TRBD1 or TRBD2 (5 bases each). CDR1 SNHLY and CDR2 FYNNEI come from the germline V gene. Trimming stripped 1 base from V and 7 bases from J, with 14 bases between. The CDR3 consists of 14 residues. The CDR3 DNA reads as TGTGCCAGCAGTGAAGGGGACGGCCTGCATGAGCAGTACTTC. Its protein is CASSEGDGLHEQYF.

The chain is built from TRBV7-6 and TRBJ2-2; D could derive from TRBD1 or TRBD2 (6 bases each). CDR1 SGHVS and CDR2 FNYEAQ come from the germline V gene. V was shortened by 5 bases and J by 1 base, with 20 bases between the two germline ends. CDR3 length equals 18 residues. The CDR3 spells CASSQQFGGARNTGELFF. CDR3 in DNA: TGTGCCAGCAGCCAGCAGTTCGGGGGCGCTAGGAACACCGGGGAGCTGTTTTTT.

This chain connects TRBV6-5 to TRBJ1-1; D ambiguous. The CDR3 sequence is 15 residues long. Germline CDR1 and CDR2: MNHEY and SVGAGI. Between the trimmed V and J ends, which lost 2 bases and 1 base, there was a span of 11 bases. CDR3 coding DNA: TGTGCCAGCAGTTACACAGACCCGGGGAACACTGAAGCTTTCTTT. Protein sequence: CASSYTDPGNTEAFF.

This clone was detected once. The chain has TRBV7-9 and TRBJ1-2; D is perhaps TRBD1 (5 bases). This CDR3 is 13 amino acids long. Germline V lookup: CDR1 SEHNR, CDR2 FQNEAQ (reference sequence). With 5 bases removed from V and 4 bases from J, the gap between germline ends came to 11 bases. CDR3 loop: CASSTRQLYGYTF. The CDR3 DNA sequence: TGTGCCAGCAGCACCCGACAGCTCTATGGCTACACCTTC.

This clone was seen only a few times. The V gene is TRBV6-1, the J gene TRBJ1-5; 8 bases line up with TRBD1. J lost 6 bases, V lost 6 bases, and 10 bases had no gene match. CDR1 and CDR2 (germline): MNHNS, SASEGT. The CDR3 extends over 15 amino acids. CDR3 nucleotides: TGTGCCAGCAGCTCGGCGACAGGGGAGTTTCAGCCCCAGCATTTT. Translated: CASSSATGEFQPQHF.

The chain carries TRBV13 and TRBJ1-1; 10 nucleotides agree with TRBD1. In germline, CDR1 is PRHDT, CDR2 FYEKMQ (reference sequence). The J segment lost 4 bases and the V segment lost 5 bases, leaving 4 bases of the junction unmatched. This CDR3 is built from 14 residues. Here the CDR3 reads CASSPRTGGTEAFF. The CDR3 nucleotides read TGTGCCAGCAGCCCCCGGACAGGGGGCACTGAAGCTTTCTTT.

V gene TRBV4-3 combines with J gene TRBJ2-7; D is unresolved. Germline V CDR1 and CDR2: LGHNA, YSLEER. V was pared by 3 bases and J by 1 base, with 10 bases between. The CDR3 has 14 residues. The CDR3 here is CASSQRGSSYEQYF. The CDR3 DNA reads as TGCGCCAGCAGCCAGCGCGGTTCTTCCTACGAGCAGTACTTC.

The chain couples TRBV12-5 to TRBJ2-5; TRBD1 matches at 10 bases. The CDR3 runs 14 residues. CDR1 is LGHNT and CDR2 is FRNRAP in the germline V gene. V shed 7 bases and J 4 bases; nucleotides not matched to a gene: 6. The chain's CDR3 is CASAMRDRGETQYF. CDR3 nucleotide sequence: TGTGCTAGTGCAATGCGGGACAGGGGAGAGACCCAGTACTTC.

This chain links TRBV19 with TRBJ1-5, with a tentative D call TRBD1 (5 bases). V was trimmed by 1 base and J by 1 base, leaving 8 bases between them. The CDR3 spans 15 residues. The germline gives CDR1 LNHDA, CDR2 SQIVND (reference sequence). DNA for the CDR3: TGTGCCAGTAGTATAGGCCGGGACAGCAATCAGCCCCAGCATTTT. As protein: CASSIGRDSNQPQHF.

The chain combines TRBV7-2 with TRBJ2-2; D ambiguous. CDR3 length: 15 residues. The germline V and J ends were trimmed by 1 base and 4 bases, with 10 bases remaining between them. Germline V gene lookup returns CDR1 SGHTA and CDR2 FQGNSA. In nucleotides, the CDR3 is TGTGCCAGCAGCTTAGGCCGACACAGCACCGGGGAGCTGTTTTTT. This encodes CASSLGRHSTGELFF.

This rearrangement joins TRBV9 to TRBJ1-1; TRBD1 matches at 8 bases. V lost 2 bases and J lost 3; bases outside the gene matches: 6. Germline CDR1 SGDLS, CDR2 YYNGEE. The CDR3 runs to 15 residues. CDR3 coding DNA: TGTGCCAGCAGCGTTCTCCAGGGGGCGGACACTGAAGCTTTCTTT. Translated: CASSVLQGADTEAFF.

The chain has TRBV25-1 and TRBJ1-2; D is ambiguous. CDR3 length equals 13 residues. CDR1 and CDR2 (germline): MGHDK, SYGVNS. V was clipped by 4 bases and J by 0 bases, with 6 bases between them. In DNA, the CDR3 is TGTGCCAGCAGTGTTGAAACTAACTATGGCTACACCTTC. This codes for CASSVETNYGYTF.

This chain connects TRBV9 to TRBJ2-3, with D possibly matching TRBD1 (5 bases). Trimming shortened V by 3 bases and J by 9 bases, and 14 bases separated the two germline ends. CDR1 is SGDLS, CDR2 YYNGEE, per germline. The CDR3 consists of 13 residues. CDR3 region: CASSDRQRRTQYF. The CDR3 region has the DNA TGTGCCAGCAGCGACCGACAGAGGCGAACGCAGTATTTT. Filled out from reference TRBV9 and TRBJ2-3, the complete variable domain reads DSGVTQTPKHLITATGQRVTLRCSPRSGDLSVYWYQQSLDQGLQFLIQYYNGEERAKGNILERFSAQQFPDLHSELNLSSLELGDSALYFCASSDRQRRTQYFGPGTRLTVL.